These 29 T cell receptor beta chains were all obtained from the same sample, sequenced in a study of blood T cell repertoires in COVID-19. Here immunoSEQ multiplex PCR was the method, and the copy in TCRdb shows in-frame clones only, minus some. The sample has 130,000 to 150,000 clones; roughly 82% are singletons. Material: peripheral blood. These receptors all come from a human donor in a cohort sampled during active COVID-19.

The J gene is TRBJ1-1, the V gene TRBV6-1; a weak D match, TRBD1 (5 bases). The CDR3 extends over 14 amino acids. Germline CDR1 and CDR2: MNHNS and SASEGT. Trimming left V 3 bases short and J 1 base short, with 9 bases between. The CDR3: CASSDDSRNTEAFF. DNA of the CDR3: TGTGCCAGCAGTGATGACAGCAGGAACACTGAAGCTTTCTTT.

The chain employs TRBV7-6 and TRBJ2-2; maybe TRBD1 (6 bases). Germline V CDR1 and CDR2: SGHVS, FNYEAQ. The CDR3 extends over 15 amino acids. V was trimmed by 5 bases and J by 6 bases, leaving 16 bases between them. The CDR3 loop is CASSTHRDKPGELFF. CDR3 sequence (DNA): TGTGCCAGCAGCACCCACCGGGACAAACCCGGGGAGCTGTTTTTT.

V usage is TRBV11-1 and J usage is TRBJ1-2; 9 bases align to TRBD1. This CDR3 has 15 residues. CDR1 is SGHAT, CDR2 FQDESV, per germline (reference sequence). The ends lost 5 bases at V and 8 bases at J; junction bases unmatched: 12. This CDR3 reads CASSHPGTGHRGYTF. CDR3 DNA: TGTGCCAGCAGCCATCCTGGGACAGGGCATCGGGGCTACACCTTC.

The chain combines TRBV12-3 or TRBV12-4 with TRBJ2-1; no reliable D call. Trimming shortened V by 3 bases and J by 12 bases, and 12 bases separated the two germline ends. The CDR3 is made up of 12 amino acids. Written as DNA, the CDR3 is TGTGCCAGCAGTTTTTCTGTGGAGTCGCAGTTCTTC. Translated: CASSFSVESQFF.

The CDR3: CASSTSGTETQYF. CDR3 in DNA: TGTGCCAGCAGTACTAGCGGGACGGAGACCCAGTACTTC. This chain links TRBV7-3 with TRBJ2-5; TRBD2 agrees at 10 bases. This CDR3 has 13 residues. Trimming cost V 6 bases and J 5 bases; bases outside gene matches: 3. Germline CDR1 is SGHTA and CDR2 is FQGTGA.

This rearrangement joins TRBV27 to TRBJ2-5; 8 nucleotides match TRBD1. J gave up 10 bases and V 0 bases, and 13 bases lay outside the gene matches. Germline CDR1 MNHEY, CDR2 SMNVEV (reference sequence). The CDR3 loop spans 16 amino acids. CDR3 loop: CASSLSISTDRGDQYF. The DNA for the CDR3 is TGTGCCAGCAGTTTATCGATATCCACCGACAGGGGAGACCAGTACTTC.

The gene calls are TRBV6-5 and TRBJ2-7, with 7 nucleotides matching TRBD2. Trimming cost V 0 bases and J 2 bases; bases outside gene matches: 4. There are 15 residues in the CDR3. Germline lookup yields CDR1 MNHEY and CDR2 SVGAGI. CDR3 nucleotide sequence: TGTGCCAGCAGTTACTCTCCCCGGGGGGCCTACGAGCAGTACTTC. It encodes CASSYSPRGAYEQYF.

The chain combines TRBV7-8 with TRBJ1-1; the D gene is possibly TRBD1 (6 bases). Looked up from germline, CDR1 is SGHVS and CDR2 is FQNEAQ. The CDR3 is 13 amino acids. V lost 1 base to trimming and J lost 3 bases, with 6 bases between them. CDR3: CASSLDRDTEAFF. The CDR3 nucleotides read TGTGCCAGCAGCTTAGACAGGGACACTGAAGCTTTCTTT.

This rearrangement joins TRBV30 to TRBJ2-5; 8 bases line up with TRBD1. Germline V gene lookup returns CDR1 GTSNPN and CDR2 SVGIG (reference sequence). J was trimmed by 9 bases and V by 3 bases; bases with no gene match: 9. CDR3 length equals 13 residues. The CDR3: CAWSNQGAWAQYF. The CDR3 DNA is TGTGCCTGGAGCAACCAGGGGGCTTGGGCCCAGTACTTC.

This clone was detected a few times. This chain joins TRBV27 and TRBJ2-7; D is unclear. In germline, CDR1 is MNHEY, CDR2 SMNVEV (reference sequence). This CDR3 is 10 amino acids long. V lost 5 bases, J lost 3 bases, and 2 bases lay in between. The CDR3 coding sequence is TGTGCCAGCAGTCGCTACGAGCAGTACTTC. Protein sequence: CASSRYEQYF.

This clone was recorded only once. The chain has TRBV28 and TRBJ1-1; tentatively, D is TRBD1 (5 bases). Germline V CDR1 and CDR2: MDHEN, SYDVKM. The CDR3 consists of 15 residues. With 1 base removed from V and 5 bases from J, the gap between germline ends came to 14 bases. The CDR3 protein is CASSLFGRVRTEAFF. The CDR3 DNA follows: TGTGCCAGCAGTTTATTTGGCAGGGTCCGAACTGAAGCTTTCTTT.

The V and J genes are TRBV5-1 and TRBJ2-2; TRBD2 agrees at 10 bases. The CDR3 length is 16 residues. Germline trimming cut 6 bases from V and 5 bases from J; bases unmatched to any gene: 10. From germline, CDR1 is SGHRS and CDR2 YFSETQ. The CDR3 coding sequence is TGCGCCAGCACCATTCTAGCGGGAGCAGGAACCGGGGAGCTGTTTTTT. Its protein is CASTILAGAGTGELFF.

The gene calls are TRBV28 and TRBJ1-1, with D possibly matching TRBD1 (6 bases). V was pared by 4 bases and J by 4 bases, with 16 bases between. The CDR3 contains 15 residues. Looked up from germline, CDR1 is MDHEN and CDR2 is SYDVKM. The CDR3 spells CASSSIAGAGTEAFF. In nucleotides, the CDR3 is TGTGCCAGCAGTTCCATCGCAGGGGCTGGCACTGAAGCTTTCTTT.

The chain couples TRBV28 to TRBJ1-2; D not certain. Per the germline V gene, CDR1 is MDHEN and CDR2 is SYDVKM. CDR3 length: 14 residues. V lost 5 bases and J 3 bases, leaving 13 bases between the germline ends. CDR3 in DNA: TGTGCCAGCAGTCTTGGAGGGTCTTACTATGGCTACACCTTC. It encodes CASSLGGSYYGYTF.

This clone was counted between two and nine times. In the same sample, other DNA sequences code for this CDR3. The chain recombines TRBV6-5 with TRBJ1-4; 9 bases match TRBD1. Trimming removed 4 bases from V and 5 bases from J; junction bases left unmatched: 8. The CDR3 length is 16 residues. Germline lookup yields CDR1 MNHEY and CDR2 SVGAGI. The CDR3 loop reads CASSSRPTGGNEKLFF. The CDR3, as DNA: TGTGCCAGCAGTTCCCGCCCGACAGGGGGAAATGAAAAACTGTTTTTT.

The chain employs TRBV6-5 and TRBJ1-1, with 11 bases fitting TRBD1. This CDR3 has 15 residues. J gave up 4 bases and V 6 bases, and 7 bases lay outside the gene matches. Germline loops: CDR1 MNHEY, CDR2 SVGAGI. The CDR3 nucleotides are TGTGCCAGCAGCCCCGGGACAGGGGGTTTCACTGAAGCTTTCTTT. Translation: CASSPGTGGFTEAFF.

The V gene is TRBV20-1, the J gene TRBJ1-1; D not certain. CDR1 and CDR2 (germline): DFQATT, SNEGSKA (reference sequence). The CDR3 contains 13 residues. Trimming removed 3 bases at V and 1 base at J, with 9 bases between. As DNA, the CDR3 is TGCAGTGCTAGTCTCGAGCGGAACACTGAAGCTTTCTTT. Residues: CSASLERNTEAFF.

The CDR3 DNA reads TGTGCCAGCTCACCAACAGGGGGCCCTTACAATGAGCAGTTCTTC. Protein: CASSPTGGPYNEQFF. The genes are TRBV18 and TRBJ2-1; 9 bases are shared with TRBD1. CDR3 length: 15 amino acids. The germline V gene has CDR1 KGHSH and CDR2 LQKENI. The V segment lost 2 bases and the J segment 4 bases; nucleotides outside the gene matches: 3.

This clone was recorded only once. The CDR3 DNA reads TGTGCCAGCAGCGTAGGGGGCAGGGTGGACTATGGCTACACCTTC. Residues: CASSVGGRVDYGYTF. The chain employs TRBV9 and TRBJ1-2, with D possibly being TRBD1 (5 bases). In germline, CDR1 is SGDLS, CDR2 YYNGEE. The CDR3 covers 15 residues. With 0 bases removed from V and 3 bases from J, the gap between germline ends came to 12 bases.

This rearrangement joins TRBV18 to TRBJ1-3; tentative D call: TRBD1 (5 bases). Trimming cost V 0 bases and J 0 bases, with 9 bases left between them. The length of the CDR3 is 16 residues. Per the germline V gene, CDR1 is KGHSH and CDR2 is LQKENI. The DNA for the CDR3 is TGTGCCAGCTCACCACCCAGCAGGGCCTCTGGAAACACCATATATTTT. Translating it yields CASSPPSRASGNTIYF.

This clone appeared a few times. The rearrangement uses TRBV10-1 and TRBJ2-2; 14 bases fit TRBD2. V lost 7 bases and J lost 3; bases outside the gene matches: 7. The CDR3 is made up of 17 amino acids. Germline CDR1 reads WNHNN; CDR2 reads SYGVQD (reference sequence). The chain's CDR3 is CASNPGTSGSDTGELFF. Written as DNA, the CDR3 is TGCGCCAGCAACCCCGGGACTAGCGGGAGCGACACCGGGGAGCTGTTTTTT.

This chain joins TRBV10-3 and TRBJ1-3; 7 bases map to TRBD1. Germline V gene data show CDR1 as ENHRY and CDR2 as SYGVKD. The V and J ends lost 0 bases and 1 base, in that order; junction bases with no gene match: 6. This CDR3 contains 17 residues. The CDR3 sequence is CAISESRQGTSGNTIYF. In DNA form, the CDR3 reads TGTGCCATCAGTGAGTCAAGACAGGGAACTTCTGGAAACACCATATATTTT.

This clone was counted only a few times. The chain combines TRBV27 with TRBJ1-2, with 10 bases fitting TRBD1. Germline values: CDR1 MNHEY, CDR2 SMNVEV (reference sequence). This CDR3 comprises 16 residues. Losses at the gene ends were 10 bases for V and 6 bases for J; bases not matched to a gene: 17. The CDR3 region has the DNA TGTGCCACCGGACGATCGACAGGGGGCGCTCAAAATGGCTACACCTTC. It translates to CATGRSTGGAQNGYTF.

The genes are TRBV6-5 and TRBJ2-7; 8 bases are a match to TRBD2. The CDR3 totals 14 residues. Germline assignment: CDR1 MNHEY and CDR2 SVGAGI. V gave up 7 bases and J gave up 11 bases; unmatched junction bases: 16. The CDR3 sequence is CASTSGLAGRWEYV. The CDR3 region has the DNA TGTGCCAGCACCTCGGGGCTAGCGGGCCGCTGGGAGTACGTC.

The chain employs TRBV29-1 and TRBJ1-5, with 9 positions matching TRBD1. CDR1 and CDR2 (germline): SQVTM, ANQGSEA. Trimming removed 5 bases from V and 5 bases from J; junction bases left unmatched: 7. This CDR3 is built from 14 residues. CDR3 DNA: TGCAGCGTTCGGACAGGGGCCCTGGATCAGCCCCAGCATTTT. It is translated as CSVRTGALDQPQHF.

The chain carries TRBV3-1 (or the pseudogene TRBV3-2) and TRBJ1-2, with 8 bases identical to TRBD1. The germline gives CDR1 LGHDT, CDR2 YNNKEL (reference sequence). The ends lost 4 bases at V and 4 bases at J; junction bases unmatched: 8. The CDR3 spans 15 residues. In nucleotides, the CDR3 is TGTGCCAGCAGCCCCGGACAGGGAGGTGTCTATGGCTACACCTTC. Protein product: CASSPGQGGVYGYTF.

The chain combines TRBV1 with TRBJ1-6. TRBV1 is designated a pseudogene. CDR3 size: 19 residues. The CDR3, as DNA: TGCACCAGCAGCCAGCGGGACTGTTGGTGGAGATCCTATAATTCACCCCTCCACTTT. It is translated as CTSSQRDCWWRSYNSPLHF.

The CDR3 spells CASSPGGGSTDTQYF. Here the CDR3 DNA reads TGTGCCAGCAGCCCCGGCGGGGGGAGCACAGATACGCAGTATTTT. The rearrangement uses TRBV7-3 and TRBJ2-3; 8 bases align to TRBD2. Trimming took 5 bases from V and 0 from J; bases not matched to a gene: 4. The CDR3 extends over 15 amino acids. Germline CDR1 is SGHTA and CDR2 is FQGTGA.

The rearrangement joins TRBV19 to TRBJ2-3; a possible D gene is TRBD1 (6 bases). From germline, CDR1 is LNHDA and CDR2 SQIVND (reference sequence). The CDR3 loop spans 15 amino acids. V lost 4 bases, J lost 6 bases, and 17 bases lay in between. CDR3 DNA sequence: TGTGCCAGTAGTAGGACAGAGGGGCTAAGGGATACGCAGTATTTT. Translated: CASSRTEGLRDTQYF.